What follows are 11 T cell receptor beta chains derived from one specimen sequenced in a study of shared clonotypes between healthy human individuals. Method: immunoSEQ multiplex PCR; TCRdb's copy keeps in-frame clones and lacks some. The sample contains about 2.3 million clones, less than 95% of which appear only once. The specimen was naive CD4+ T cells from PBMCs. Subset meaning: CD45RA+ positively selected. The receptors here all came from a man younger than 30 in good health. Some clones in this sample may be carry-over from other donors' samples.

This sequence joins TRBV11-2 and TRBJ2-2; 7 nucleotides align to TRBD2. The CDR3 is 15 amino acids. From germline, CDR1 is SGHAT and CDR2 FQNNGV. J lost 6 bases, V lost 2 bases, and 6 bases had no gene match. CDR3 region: CASSLLAGVSGELFF. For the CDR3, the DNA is TGTGCCAGCAGCTTACTGGCGGGAGTCTCCGGGGAGCTGTTTTTT.

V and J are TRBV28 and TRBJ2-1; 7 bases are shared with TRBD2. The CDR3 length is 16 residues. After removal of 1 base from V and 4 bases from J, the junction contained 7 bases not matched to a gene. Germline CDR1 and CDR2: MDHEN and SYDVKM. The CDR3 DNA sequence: TGTGCCAGCAGTTTATTTACGGCGGGAGCGTACAATGAGCAGTTCTTC. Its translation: CASSLFTAGAYNEQFF.

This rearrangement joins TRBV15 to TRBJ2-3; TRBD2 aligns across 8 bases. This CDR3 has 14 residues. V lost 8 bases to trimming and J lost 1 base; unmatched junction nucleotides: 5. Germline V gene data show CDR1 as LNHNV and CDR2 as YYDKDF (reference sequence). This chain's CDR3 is CATRRREGTDTQYF. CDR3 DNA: TGTGCCACCCGCCGGCGGGAGGGCACAGATACGCAGTATTTT.

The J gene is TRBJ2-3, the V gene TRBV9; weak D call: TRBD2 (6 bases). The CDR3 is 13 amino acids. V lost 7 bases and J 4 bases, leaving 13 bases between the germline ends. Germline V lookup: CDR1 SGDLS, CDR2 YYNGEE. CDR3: CASGQPSADTQYF. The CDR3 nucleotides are TGTGCCAGCGGCCAACCTAGCGCAGATACGCAGTATTTT.

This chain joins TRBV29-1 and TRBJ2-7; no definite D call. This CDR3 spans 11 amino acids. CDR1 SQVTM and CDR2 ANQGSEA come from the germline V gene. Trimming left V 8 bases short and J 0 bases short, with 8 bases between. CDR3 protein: CSCRSSYEQYF. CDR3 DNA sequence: TGCAGCTGTCGGAGCTCCTACGAGCAGTACTTC.

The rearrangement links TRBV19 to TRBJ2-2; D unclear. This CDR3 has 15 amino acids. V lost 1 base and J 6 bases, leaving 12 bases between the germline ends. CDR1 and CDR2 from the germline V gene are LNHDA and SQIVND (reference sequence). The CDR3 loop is CASSIVAGVSGELFF. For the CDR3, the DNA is TGTGCCAGTAGTATAGTGGCAGGAGTTTCCGGGGAGCTGTTTTTT.

As DNA, the CDR3 is TGTGCCAGCAGCTCATTAACAGTATCCCTTTCAACGTACTTC. This codes for CASSSLTVSLSTYF. The chain joins TRBV7-8 to TRBJ2-7; the D is unclear. Germline V CDR1 and CDR2: SGHVS, FQNEAQ. Trimming cost V 4 bases and J 12 bases, with 22 bases left between them. The CDR3 loop spans 14 amino acids.

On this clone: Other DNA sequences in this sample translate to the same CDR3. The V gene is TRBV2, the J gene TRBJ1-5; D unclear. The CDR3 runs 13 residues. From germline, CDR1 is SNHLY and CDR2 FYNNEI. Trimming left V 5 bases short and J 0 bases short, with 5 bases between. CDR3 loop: CASSKDSNQPQHF. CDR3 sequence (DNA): TGTGCCAGCAGTAAGGATAGCAATCAGCCCCAGCATTTT.

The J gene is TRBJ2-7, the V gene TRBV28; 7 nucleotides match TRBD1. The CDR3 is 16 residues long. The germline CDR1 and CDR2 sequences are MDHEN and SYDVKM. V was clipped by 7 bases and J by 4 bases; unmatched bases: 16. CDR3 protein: CASIASSAGGRYEQYF. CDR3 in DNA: TGTGCCAGCATCGCCAGTTCGGCAGGGGGTAGGTACGAGCAGTACTTC.

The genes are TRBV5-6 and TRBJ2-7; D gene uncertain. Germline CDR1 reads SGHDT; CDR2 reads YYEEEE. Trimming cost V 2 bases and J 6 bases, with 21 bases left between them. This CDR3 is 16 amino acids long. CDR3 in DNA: TGTGCCAGCAGCTTTGGGCCGACAATGACTCTGACCGAGCAGTACTTC. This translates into CASSFGPTMTLTEQYF.

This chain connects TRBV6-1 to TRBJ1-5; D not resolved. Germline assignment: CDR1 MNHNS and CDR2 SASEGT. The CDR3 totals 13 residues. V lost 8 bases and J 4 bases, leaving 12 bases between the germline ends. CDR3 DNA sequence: TGTGCCAGCTCCCGGACCGAGAATCAGCCCCAGCATTTT. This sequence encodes CASSRTENQPQHF.